This T cell receptor beta chain was captured by sequencing in a study of human T cells and chemical hapten exposure. Study-wide background: Sensitization employed 2% DPC on about 2 cm by about 2 cm of upper inner arm skin. The patients were mostly female; they had alopecia areata, totalis or universalis.

Time point of the sample: patch test 1, 2 weeks after DPC sensitization. As to treatment: therapeutic diphenylcyclopropenone sensitization with weekly scalp DPC. Trimming shortened V by 5 bases and J by 1 base, and 20 bases separated the two germline ends. The CDR3 has 17 residues. This clonotype was counted many times. Its antigen is still unknown. General observations from the study: No change in TCRs above 1 in 1000 frequency was produced by DPC sensitization.

The library tagged individual cDNA molecules with unique molecular identifiers. TCRdb re-analysed the RACE reads in MiXCR, keeping a single row per CDR3 protein. Counted here are about 120,000 distinct CDR3 sequences, roughly an eighth occurring once; the ten biggest clones make up around 0.84%. The clonotype comes from a young man with alopecia areata. Some clones in this sample may be carry-over from other donors' samples. The sequences come from whole blood, collected in connection with sensitization to the hapten diphenylcyclopropenone (DPC). This sequence joins TRBV12-3 or TRBV12-4 and TRBJ1-1; no definite D call. Written as DNA, the CDR3 is TGTGCCAGCAGTCCCGGCGGCGCAGAGAAGGCGAACACTGAAGCTTTCTTT. The encoded protein is CASSPGGAEKANTEAFF.